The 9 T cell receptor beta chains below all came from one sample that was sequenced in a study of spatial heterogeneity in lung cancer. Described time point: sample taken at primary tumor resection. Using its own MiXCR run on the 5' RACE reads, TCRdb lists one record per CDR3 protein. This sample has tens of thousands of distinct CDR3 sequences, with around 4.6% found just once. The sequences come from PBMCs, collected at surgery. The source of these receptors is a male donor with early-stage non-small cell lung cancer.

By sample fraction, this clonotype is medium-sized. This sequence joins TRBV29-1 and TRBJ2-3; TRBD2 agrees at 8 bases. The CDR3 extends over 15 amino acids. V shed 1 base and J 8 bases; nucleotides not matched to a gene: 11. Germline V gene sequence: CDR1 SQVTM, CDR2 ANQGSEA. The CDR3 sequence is CSVEGTPTSGTTQYF. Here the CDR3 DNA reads TGCAGCGTTGAAGGGACACCAACTAGCGGTACTACGCAGTATTTT.

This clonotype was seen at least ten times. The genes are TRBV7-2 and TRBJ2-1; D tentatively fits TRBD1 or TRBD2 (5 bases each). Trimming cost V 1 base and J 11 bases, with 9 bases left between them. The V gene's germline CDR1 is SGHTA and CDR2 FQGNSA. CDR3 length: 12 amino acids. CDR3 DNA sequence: TGTGCCAGCAGCTTAGAGGGACCAAAGCAGTTCTTC. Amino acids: CASSLEGPKQFF.

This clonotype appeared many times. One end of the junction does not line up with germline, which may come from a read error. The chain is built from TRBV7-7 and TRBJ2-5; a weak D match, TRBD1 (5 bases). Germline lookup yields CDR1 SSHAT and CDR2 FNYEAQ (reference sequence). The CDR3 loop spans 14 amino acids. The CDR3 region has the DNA TGTGCTAGCAGCTTTAGGGGTGGGAAAGAGACCCAGTACTTC. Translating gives CASSFRGGKETQYF.

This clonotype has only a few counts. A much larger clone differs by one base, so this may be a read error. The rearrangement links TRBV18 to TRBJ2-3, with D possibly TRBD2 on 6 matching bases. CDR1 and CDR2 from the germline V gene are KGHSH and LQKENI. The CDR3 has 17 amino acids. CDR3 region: CTSSPFGTPDLTDTQYF. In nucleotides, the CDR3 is TGTACCAGCTCACCATTTGGGACTCCAGACCTCACAGATACGCAGTATTTT. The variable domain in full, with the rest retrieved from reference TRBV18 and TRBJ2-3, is NAGVMQNPRHLVRRRGQEARLRCSPMKGHSHVYWYRQLPEEGLKFMVYLQKENIIDESGMPKERFSAEFPKEGPSILRIQQVVRGDSAAYFCTSSPFGTPDLTDTQYFGPGTRLTVL.

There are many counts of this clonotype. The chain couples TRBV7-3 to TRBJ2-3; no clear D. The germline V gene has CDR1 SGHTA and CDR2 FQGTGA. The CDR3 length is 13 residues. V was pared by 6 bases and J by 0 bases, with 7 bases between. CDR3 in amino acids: CASSRTSTDTQYF. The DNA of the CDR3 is TGTGCCAGCAGTCGGACCAGCACAGATACGCAGTATTTT.

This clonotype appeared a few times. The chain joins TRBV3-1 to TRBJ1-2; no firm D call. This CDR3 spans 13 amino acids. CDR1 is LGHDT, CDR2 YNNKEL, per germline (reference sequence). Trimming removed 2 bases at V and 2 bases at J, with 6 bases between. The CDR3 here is CASSQRLNYGYTF. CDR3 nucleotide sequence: TGTGCCAGCAGCCAACGGTTGAACTATGGCTACACCTTC.

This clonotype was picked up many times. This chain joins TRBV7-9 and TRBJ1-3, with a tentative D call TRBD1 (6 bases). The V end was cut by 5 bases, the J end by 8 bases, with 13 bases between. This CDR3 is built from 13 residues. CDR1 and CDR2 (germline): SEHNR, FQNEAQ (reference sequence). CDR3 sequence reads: CASSPRGPDTIYF. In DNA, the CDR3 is TGTGCCAGCAGCCCCAGGGGCCCGGACACCATATATTTT.

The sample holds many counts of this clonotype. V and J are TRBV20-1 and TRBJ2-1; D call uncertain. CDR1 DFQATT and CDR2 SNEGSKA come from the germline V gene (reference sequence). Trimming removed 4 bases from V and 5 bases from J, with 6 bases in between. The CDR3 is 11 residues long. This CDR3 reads CSATFNNEQFF. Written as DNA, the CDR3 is TGCAGTGCTACATTCAACAATGAGCAGTTCTTC.

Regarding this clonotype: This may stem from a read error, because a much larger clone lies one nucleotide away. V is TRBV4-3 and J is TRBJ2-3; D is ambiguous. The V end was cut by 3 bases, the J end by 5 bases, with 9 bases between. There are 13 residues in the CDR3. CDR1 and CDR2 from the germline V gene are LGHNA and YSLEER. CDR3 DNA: TGCGCCAGCAGCCAGGGCAACATAGATACGCAGTATTTT. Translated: CASSQGNIDTQYF.